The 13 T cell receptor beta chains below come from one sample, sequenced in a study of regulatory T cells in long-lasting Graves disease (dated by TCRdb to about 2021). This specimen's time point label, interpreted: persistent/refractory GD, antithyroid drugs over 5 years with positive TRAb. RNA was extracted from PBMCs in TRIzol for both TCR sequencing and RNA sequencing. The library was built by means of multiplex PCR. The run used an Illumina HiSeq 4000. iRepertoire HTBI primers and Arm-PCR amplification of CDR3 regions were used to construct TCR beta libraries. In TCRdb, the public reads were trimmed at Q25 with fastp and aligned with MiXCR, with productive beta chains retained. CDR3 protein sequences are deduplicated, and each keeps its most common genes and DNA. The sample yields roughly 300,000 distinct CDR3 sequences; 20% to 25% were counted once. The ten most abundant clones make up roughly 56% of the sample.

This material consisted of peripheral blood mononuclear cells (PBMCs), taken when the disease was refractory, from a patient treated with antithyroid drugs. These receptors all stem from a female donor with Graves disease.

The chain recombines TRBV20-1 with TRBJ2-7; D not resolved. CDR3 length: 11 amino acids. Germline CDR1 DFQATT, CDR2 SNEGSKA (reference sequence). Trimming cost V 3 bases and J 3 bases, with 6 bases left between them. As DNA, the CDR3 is TGCAGTGCTAGTAGTGACTACGAGCAGTACTTC. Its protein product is CSASSDYEQYF.

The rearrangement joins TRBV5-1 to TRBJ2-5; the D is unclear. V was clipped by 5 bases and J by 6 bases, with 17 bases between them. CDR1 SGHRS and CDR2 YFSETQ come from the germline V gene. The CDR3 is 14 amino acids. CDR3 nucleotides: TGCGCCAGCAGTGAGCCCTTAGACCCAAAGACCCAGTACTTC. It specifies CASSEPLDPKTQYF.

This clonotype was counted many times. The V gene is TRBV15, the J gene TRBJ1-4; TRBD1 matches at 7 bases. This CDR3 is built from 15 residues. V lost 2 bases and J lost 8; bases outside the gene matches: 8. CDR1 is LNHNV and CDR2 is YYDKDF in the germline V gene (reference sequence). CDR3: CATSRPQGLYEKLFF. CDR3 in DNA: TGTGCCACCAGCAGACCACAGGGGTTATACGAAAAACTGTTTTTT.

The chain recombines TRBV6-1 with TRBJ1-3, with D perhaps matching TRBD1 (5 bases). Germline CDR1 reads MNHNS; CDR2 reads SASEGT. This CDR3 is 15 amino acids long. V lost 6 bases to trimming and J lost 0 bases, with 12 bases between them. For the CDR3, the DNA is TGTGCCAGCAGATCCGACAGTGGCTCTGGAAACACCATATATTTT. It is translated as CASRSDSGSGNTIYF.

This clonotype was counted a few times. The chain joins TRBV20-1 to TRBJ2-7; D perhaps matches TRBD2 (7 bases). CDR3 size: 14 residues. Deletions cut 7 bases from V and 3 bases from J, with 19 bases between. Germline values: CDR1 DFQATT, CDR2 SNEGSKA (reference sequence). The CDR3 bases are TGCAGTGTTCGTAGGGGGGGTTCCCTCTACGAGCAGTACTTC. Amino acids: CSVRRGGSLYEQYF.

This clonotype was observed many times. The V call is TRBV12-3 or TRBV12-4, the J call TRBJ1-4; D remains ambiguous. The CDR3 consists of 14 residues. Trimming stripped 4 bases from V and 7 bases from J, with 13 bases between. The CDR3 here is CASSYAGGSEKLFF. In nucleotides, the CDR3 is TGTGCCAGCAGTTACGCAGGTGGTTCTGAAAAACTGTTTTTT.

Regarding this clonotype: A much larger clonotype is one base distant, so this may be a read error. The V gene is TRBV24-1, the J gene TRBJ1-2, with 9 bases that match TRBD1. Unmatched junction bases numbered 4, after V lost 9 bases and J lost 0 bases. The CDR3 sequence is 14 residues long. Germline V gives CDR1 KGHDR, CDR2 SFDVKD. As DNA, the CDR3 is TGTGCCACCGGGACAGGGTTGGCTAACTATGGCTACACCTTC. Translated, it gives CATGTGLANYGYTF.

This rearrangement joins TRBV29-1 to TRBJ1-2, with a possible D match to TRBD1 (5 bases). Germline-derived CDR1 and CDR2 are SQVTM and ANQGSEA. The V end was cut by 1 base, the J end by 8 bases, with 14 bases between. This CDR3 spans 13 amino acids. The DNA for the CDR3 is TGCAGCGTTGAAGTTCACAGGTTACAAGGCTACACCTTC. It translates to CSVEVHRLQGYTF.

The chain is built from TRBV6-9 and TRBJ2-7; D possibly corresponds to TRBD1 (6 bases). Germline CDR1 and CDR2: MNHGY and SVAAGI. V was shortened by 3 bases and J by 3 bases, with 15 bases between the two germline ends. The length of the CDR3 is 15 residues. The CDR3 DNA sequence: TGTGCCAGCAGTTACCCTAGACAAGGGGGCTACGAGCAGTACTTC. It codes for CASSYPRQGGYEQYF.

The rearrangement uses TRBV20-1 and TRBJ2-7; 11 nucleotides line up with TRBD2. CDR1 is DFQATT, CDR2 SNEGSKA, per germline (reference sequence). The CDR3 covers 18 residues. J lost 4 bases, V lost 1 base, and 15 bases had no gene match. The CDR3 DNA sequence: TGCAGTGCTAGAGGGTCTGGAGTAGCGGGAGGGCCTCTTTACGAGCAGTACTTC. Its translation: CSARGSGVAGGPLYEQYF.

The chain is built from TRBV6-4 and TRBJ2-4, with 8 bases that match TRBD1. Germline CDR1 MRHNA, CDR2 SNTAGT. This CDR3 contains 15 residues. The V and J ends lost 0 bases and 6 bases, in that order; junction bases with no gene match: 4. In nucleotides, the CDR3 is TGTGCCAGCAGTGACTCGAGACAGGGGACAAACATTCAGTACTTC. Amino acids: CASSDSRQGTNIQYF.

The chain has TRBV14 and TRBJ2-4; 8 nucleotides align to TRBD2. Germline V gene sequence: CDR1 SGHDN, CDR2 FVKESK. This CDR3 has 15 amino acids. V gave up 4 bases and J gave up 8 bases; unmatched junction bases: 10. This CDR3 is CASSPLSGRGDIQYF. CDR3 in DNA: TGTGCCAGCAGCCCCTTAAGCGGGCGGGGGGACATTCAGTACTTC. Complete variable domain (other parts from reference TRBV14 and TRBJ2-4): EAGVTQFPSHSVIEKGQTVTLRCDPISGHDNLYWYRRVMGKEIKFLLHFVKESKQDESGMPNNRFLAERTGGTYSTLKVQPAELEDSGVYFCASSPLSGRGDIQYFGAGTRLSVL.

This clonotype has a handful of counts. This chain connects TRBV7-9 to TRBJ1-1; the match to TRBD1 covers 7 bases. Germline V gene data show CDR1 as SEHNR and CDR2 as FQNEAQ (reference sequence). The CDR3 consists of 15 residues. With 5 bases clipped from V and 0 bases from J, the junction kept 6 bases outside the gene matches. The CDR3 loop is CASSPPGQMNTEAFF. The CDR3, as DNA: TGTGCCAGCAGCCCCCCGGGACAGATGAACACTGAAGCTTTCTTT.